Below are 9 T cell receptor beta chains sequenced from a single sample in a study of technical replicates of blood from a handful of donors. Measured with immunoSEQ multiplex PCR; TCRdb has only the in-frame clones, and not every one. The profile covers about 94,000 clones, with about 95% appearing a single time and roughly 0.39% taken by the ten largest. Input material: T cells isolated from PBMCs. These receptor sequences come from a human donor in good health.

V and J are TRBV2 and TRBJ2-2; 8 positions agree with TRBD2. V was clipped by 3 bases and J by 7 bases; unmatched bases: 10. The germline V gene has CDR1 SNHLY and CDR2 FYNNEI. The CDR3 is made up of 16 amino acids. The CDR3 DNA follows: TGTGCCAGCAGTGATAAGCGGGAGATTCTTGGCGGGGAGCTGTTTTTT. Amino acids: CASSDKREILGGELFF.

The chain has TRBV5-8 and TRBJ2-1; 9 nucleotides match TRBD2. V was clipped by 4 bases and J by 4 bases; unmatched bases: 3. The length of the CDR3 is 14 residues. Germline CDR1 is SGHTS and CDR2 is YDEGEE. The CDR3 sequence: CASSELAGYNEQFF. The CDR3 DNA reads TGTGCCAGCAGCGAGCTAGCGGGGTACAATGAGCAGTTCTTC.

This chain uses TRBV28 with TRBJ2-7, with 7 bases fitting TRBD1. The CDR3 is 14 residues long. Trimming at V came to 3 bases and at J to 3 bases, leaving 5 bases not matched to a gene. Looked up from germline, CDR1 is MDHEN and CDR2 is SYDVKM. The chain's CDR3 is CASSFRGRYYEQYF. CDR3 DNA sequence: TGTGCCAGCAGTTTTAGGGGGCGATACTACGAGCAGTACTTC.

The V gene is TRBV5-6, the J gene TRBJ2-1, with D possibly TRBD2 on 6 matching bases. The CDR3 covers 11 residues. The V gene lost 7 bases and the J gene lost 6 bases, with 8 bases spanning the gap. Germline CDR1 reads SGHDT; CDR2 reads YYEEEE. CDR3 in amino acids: CASQEGNEQFF. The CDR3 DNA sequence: TGTGCCAGCCAGGAGGGCAATGAGCAGTTCTTC.

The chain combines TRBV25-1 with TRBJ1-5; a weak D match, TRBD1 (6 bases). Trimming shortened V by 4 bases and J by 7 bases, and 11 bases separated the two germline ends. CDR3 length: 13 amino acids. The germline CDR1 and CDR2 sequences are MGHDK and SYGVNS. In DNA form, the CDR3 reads TGTGCCAGCAGTGGGCCAGGGGCCCAGCCCCAGCATTTT. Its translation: CASSGPGAQPQHF.

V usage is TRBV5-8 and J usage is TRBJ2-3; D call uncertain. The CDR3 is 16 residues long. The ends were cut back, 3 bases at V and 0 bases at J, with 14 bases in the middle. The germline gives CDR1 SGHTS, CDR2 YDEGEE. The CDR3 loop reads CASSSTYSSSTDTQYF. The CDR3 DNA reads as TGTGCCAGCAGCTCTACGTATTCTTCTAGCACAGATACGCAGTATTTT.

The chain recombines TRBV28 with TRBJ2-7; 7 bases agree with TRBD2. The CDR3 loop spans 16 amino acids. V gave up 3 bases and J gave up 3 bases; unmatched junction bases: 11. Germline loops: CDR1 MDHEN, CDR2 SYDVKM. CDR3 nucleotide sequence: TGTGCCAGCAGTTTGGCGGGAGCCCCACACTACTACGAGCAGTACTTC. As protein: CASSLAGAPHYYEQYF.

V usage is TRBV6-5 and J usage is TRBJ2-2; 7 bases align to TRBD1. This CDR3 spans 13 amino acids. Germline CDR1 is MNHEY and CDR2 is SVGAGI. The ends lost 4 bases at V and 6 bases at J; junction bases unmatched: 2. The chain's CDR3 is CASSWQGAGELFF. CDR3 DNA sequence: TGTGCCAGCAGTTGGCAGGGGGCCGGGGAGCTGTTTTTT.

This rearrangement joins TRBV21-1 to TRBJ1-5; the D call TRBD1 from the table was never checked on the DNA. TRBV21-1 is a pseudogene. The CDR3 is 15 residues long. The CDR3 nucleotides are TGTGCCAGCATACCTCTGGGACAGGGTAATCAGCCCCAGCATTTT. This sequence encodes CASIPLGQGNQPQHF.